This T cell receptor (beta chain) was found in a study of cytotoxic CD8 clonotypes in ibrutinib-treated CLL. Study context: Response sampling took place at median 12 months of treatment, range 6 to 36. Regarding the study as a whole: Public clonotypes proved infrequent, and on treatment they shrank or remained steady.

On this clone itself: Its antigen is still unknown.

Sequencing used immunoSEQ multiplex PCR; TCRdb keeps in-frame clones, though not all of them. This table has 130,000 to 150,000 clones, 75% to 85% appearing once. Unmatched junction bases numbered 5, after V lost 3 bases and J lost 3 bases. Looked up from germline, CDR1 is SGHRS and CDR2 is YFSETQ. The CDR3 loop spans 15 amino acids. The receptor was isolated from a human donor with chronic lymphocytic leukemia. The sequencing used PBMCs, collected after 12 months of ibrutinib treatment. The rearrangement links TRBV5-1 to TRBJ2-2; 7 nucleotides agree with TRBD2. The CDR3 reads CASSWLADDTGELFF. The DNA of the CDR3 is TGCGCCAGCAGCTGGCTAGCGGACGACACCGGGGAGCTGTTTTTT.